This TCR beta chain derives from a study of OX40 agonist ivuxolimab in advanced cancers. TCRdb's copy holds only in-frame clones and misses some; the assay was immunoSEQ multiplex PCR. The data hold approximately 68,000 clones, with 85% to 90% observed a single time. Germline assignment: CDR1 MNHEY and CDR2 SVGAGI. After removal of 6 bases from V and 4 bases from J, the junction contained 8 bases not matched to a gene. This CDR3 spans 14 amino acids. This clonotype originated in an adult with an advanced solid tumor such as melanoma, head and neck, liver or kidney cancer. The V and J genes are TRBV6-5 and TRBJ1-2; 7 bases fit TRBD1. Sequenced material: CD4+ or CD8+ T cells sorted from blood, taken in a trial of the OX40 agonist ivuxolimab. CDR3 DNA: TGTGCCAGCAGCGCAGGGGGGCGTGGCTATGGCTACACCTTC. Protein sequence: CASSAGGRGYGYTF.